These 11 T cell receptor beta chains were all obtained from the same sample, sequenced in a study of control samples from healthy donors and cancer patients. Assay: immunoSEQ multiplex PCR; the TCRdb copy retains only in-frame clones and omits some. Counted here are 25,000 to 35,000 clones, roughly 89% occurring once; the ten biggest clones make up approximately 12%. The sequenced sample consisted of PBMCs. These TCRs come from a man aged 50 to 59 with lung cancer.

The CDR3 here is CSVEQGRTEAFF. For the CDR3, the DNA is TGCAGCGTTGAACAGGGACGGACTGAAGCTTTCTTT. The rearrangement links TRBV29-1 to TRBJ1-1, with D possibly matching TRBD1 (5 bases). V was shortened by 2 bases and J by 5 bases, with 9 bases between the two germline ends. The length of the CDR3 is 12 residues. Germline loops: CDR1 SQVTM, CDR2 ANQGSEA.

V gene TRBV5-4 combines with J gene TRBJ1-2; no clear D. Germline CDR1 is SGHNT and CDR2 is YYREEE (reference sequence). V lost 4 bases and J lost 8, with 15 bases in between. The CDR3 spans 13 residues. The CDR3 reads CASSPGRDQGYTF. In nucleotides, the CDR3 is TGTGCCAGCAGCCCCGGCCGGGATCAGGGCTACACCTTC.

Remarks on this clone: This likely stems from a read error, as it lies one base from a far larger clone. The V and J genes are TRBV6-5 and TRBJ1-5; D not certain. Germline V gene lookup returns CDR1 MNHEY and CDR2 SVGAGI. This CDR3 region has 13 residues. The CDR3 nucleotides read TGTGCCTGCAGTTACGGGGATCGTCAGCCCCAGCATTTT. This codes for CACSYGDRQPQHF.

The chain has TRBV5-4 and TRBJ2-1; 7 nucleotides line up with TRBD1. The V segment lost 5 bases and the J segment 7 bases; nucleotides outside the gene matches: 9. The CDR3 runs 14 residues. CDR1 and CDR2 (germline): SGHNT, YYREEE (reference sequence). CDR3 nucleotide sequence: TGTGCCAGCAGTCGAGGACAGGAGAGAAATGAGCAGTTCTTC. It encodes CASSRGQERNEQFF.

V gene TRBV3-1 (or the pseudogene TRBV3-2) combines with J gene TRBJ1-6; a weak D match, TRBD1 (5 bases). The V gene lost 0 bases and the J gene lost 8 bases, with 5 bases spanning the gap. Germline values: CDR1 LGHDT, CDR2 YNNKEL (reference sequence). The CDR3 length is 13 residues. CDR3 sequence: CASSQDRDSPLHF. The DNA of the CDR3 is TGTGCCAGCAGCCAAGACAGGGATTCACCCCTCCACTTT.

The chain links TRBV3-1 (or the pseudogene TRBV3-2) to TRBJ1-1; 10 positions agree with TRBD1. The CDR3 has 15 amino acids. V lost 3 bases and J lost 5; bases outside the gene matches: 6. Germline CDR1 reads LGHDT; CDR2 reads YNNKEL (reference sequence). CDR3 DNA: TGTGCCAGCAGCCAGCCCGGGACAGGGGATACTGAAGCTTTCTTT. This encodes CASSQPGTGDTEAFF.

The chain carries TRBV30 and TRBJ1-2, with D unclear. V shed 0 bases and J shed 7 bases, with 15 bases lying between them. The germline V gene has CDR1 GTSNPN and CDR2 SVGIG (reference sequence). The CDR3 totals 14 residues. As DNA, the CDR3 is TGTGCCTGGAGTGTACGACTTTACAAGGGTGGCTACACCTTC. Protein sequence: CAWSVRLYKGGYTF.

The V gene is TRBV19, the J gene TRBJ1-4, with 7 nucleotides matching TRBD1. Germline CDR1 LNHDA, CDR2 SQIVND (reference sequence). This CDR3 has 15 amino acids. The J segment lost 5 bases and the V segment lost 10 bases, leaving 13 bases of the junction unmatched. CDR3 bases: TGTGCCACAAGAAATCAAGGGGGCCGGAATGAAAAACTGTTTTTT. Its translation: CATRNQGGRNEKLFF.

The V and J genes are TRBV28 and TRBJ1-3; D unresolved. Germline assignment: CDR1 MDHEN and CDR2 SYDVKM. V was shortened by 1 base and J by 4 bases, with 2 bases between the two germline ends. The CDR3 runs to 12 residues. DNA for the CDR3: TGTGCCAGCAGTTTATCGGGAAACACCATATATTTT. Protein product: CASSLSGNTIYF.

V is TRBV19 and J is TRBJ2-3; D may be TRBD1 (5 bases). With 5 bases removed from V and 0 bases from J, the gap between germline ends came to 15 bases. The length of the CDR3 is 16 residues. The germline V gene has CDR1 LNHDA and CDR2 SQIVND (reference sequence). The CDR3 loop reads CASSPRVGPSTDTQYF. The CDR3 coding sequence is TGTGCCAGTAGTCCCAGGGTAGGGCCTAGCACAGATACGCAGTATTTT.

In this sample, this clone turned up once. The rearrangement uses TRBV19 and TRBJ1-5, with D unclear. Germline CDR1 LNHDA, CDR2 SQIVND (reference sequence). The V end lost 8 bases, the J end lost 5 bases, and 13 bases lay between the germline ends. This CDR3 comprises 13 residues. CDR3 loop: CASGQGTDQPQHF. CDR3 coding DNA: TGTGCCAGTGGCCAAGGAACGGATCAGCCCCAGCATTTT.